This T cell receptor beta chain emerged from a study of CD8 T cells in ankylosing spondylitis. TCRdb independently ran MiXCR on the 5' RACE reads; one entry per CDR3 protein. The data contain 250,000 to 400,000 distinct CDR3 sequences, roughly 12% of them singletons. This clonotype was found many times. The V end lost 0 bases, the J end lost 9 bases, and 7 bases lay between the germline ends. In germline, CDR1 is SGDLS, CDR2 YYNGEE. CDR3 size: 13 residues. V and J are TRBV9 and TRBJ1-6; D unresolved. The source is a female donor with ankylosing spondylitis or in good health (not recorded which). Sequencing was carried out using blood, either unsorted or a sorted T cell fraction (not recorded which). The CDR3 sequence is CASSVDLGSPLHF. The DNA of the CDR3 is TGTGCCAGCAGCGTAGACTTGGGTTCACCCCTCCACTTT.